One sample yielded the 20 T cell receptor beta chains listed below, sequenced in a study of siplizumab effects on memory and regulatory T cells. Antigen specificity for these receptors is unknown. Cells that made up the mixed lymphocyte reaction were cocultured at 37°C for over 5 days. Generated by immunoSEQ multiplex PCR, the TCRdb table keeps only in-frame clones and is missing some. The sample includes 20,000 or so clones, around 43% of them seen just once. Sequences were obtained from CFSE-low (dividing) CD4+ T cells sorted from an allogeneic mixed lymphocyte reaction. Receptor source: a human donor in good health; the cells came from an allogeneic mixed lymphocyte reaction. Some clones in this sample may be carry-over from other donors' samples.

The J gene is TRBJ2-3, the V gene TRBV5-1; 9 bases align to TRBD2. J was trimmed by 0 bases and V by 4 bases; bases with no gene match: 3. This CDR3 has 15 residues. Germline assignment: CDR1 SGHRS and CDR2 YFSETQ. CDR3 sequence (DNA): TGCGCCAGCAGCCTGCTAGCGGGAAGCACAGATACGCAGTATTTT. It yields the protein CASSLLAGSTDTQYF.

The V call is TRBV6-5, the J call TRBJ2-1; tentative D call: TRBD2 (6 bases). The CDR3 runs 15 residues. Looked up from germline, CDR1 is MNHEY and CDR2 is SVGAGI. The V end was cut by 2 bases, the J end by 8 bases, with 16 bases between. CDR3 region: CASSYQSGLGHEQFF. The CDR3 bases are TGTGCCAGCAGTTACCAAAGCGGGTTGGGCCATGAGCAGTTCTTC.

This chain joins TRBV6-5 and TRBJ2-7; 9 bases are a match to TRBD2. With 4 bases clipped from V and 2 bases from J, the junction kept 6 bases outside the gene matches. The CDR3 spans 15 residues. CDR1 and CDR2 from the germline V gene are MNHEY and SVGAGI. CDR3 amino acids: CASSSRLAEAYEQYF. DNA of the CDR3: TGTGCCAGCAGTTCCCGACTAGCGGAGGCCTACGAGCAGTACTTC.

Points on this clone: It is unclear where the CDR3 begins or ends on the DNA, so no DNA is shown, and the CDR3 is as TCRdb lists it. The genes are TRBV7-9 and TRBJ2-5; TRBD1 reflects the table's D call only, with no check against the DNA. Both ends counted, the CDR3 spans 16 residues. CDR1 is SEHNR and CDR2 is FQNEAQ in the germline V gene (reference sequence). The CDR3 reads CASSSSGQAEEETQYF.

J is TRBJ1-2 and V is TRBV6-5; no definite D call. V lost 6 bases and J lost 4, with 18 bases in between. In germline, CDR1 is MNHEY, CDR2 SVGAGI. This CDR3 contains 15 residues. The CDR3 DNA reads TGTGCCAGCAGGCAATCGGCCTGGGCCGCCTATGGCTACACCTTC. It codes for CASRQSAWAAYGYTF.

CDR3 in amino acids: CASSYPAGPNEKLFF. CDR3 sequence (DNA): TGTGCCAGCAGTTACCCGGCAGGCCCTAATGAAAAACTGTTTTTT. The chain joins TRBV6-7 to TRBJ1-4; D remains unclear. TRBV6-7 is an open reading frame, and its role is uncertain. The CDR3 is made up of 15 amino acids. The V and J ends lost 2 bases and 3 bases respectively, with 10 bases between them.

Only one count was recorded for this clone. The CDR3 region is CASSRDRSTDTQYF. The DNA for the CDR3 is TGTGCCAGCAGCCGGGACAGAAGCACAGATACGCAGTATTTT. The chain carries TRBV5-5 and TRBJ2-3; 7 bases fit TRBD1. V dropped 4 bases and J dropped 0; count of bases not matched to a gene: 2. This CDR3 is 14 amino acids long. Germline CDR1 is SGHKS and CDR2 is YYEKEE (reference sequence).

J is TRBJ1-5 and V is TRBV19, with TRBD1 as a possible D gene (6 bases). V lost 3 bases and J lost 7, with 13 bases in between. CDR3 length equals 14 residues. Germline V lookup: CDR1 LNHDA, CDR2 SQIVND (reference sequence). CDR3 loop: CASSISGGRQPQHF. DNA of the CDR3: TGTGCCAGTAGTATTTCGGGGGGCAGGCAGCCCCAGCATTTT.

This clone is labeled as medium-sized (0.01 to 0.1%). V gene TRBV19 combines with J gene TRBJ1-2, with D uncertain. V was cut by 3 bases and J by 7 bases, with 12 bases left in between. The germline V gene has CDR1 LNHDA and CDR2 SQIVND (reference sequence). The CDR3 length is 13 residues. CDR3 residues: CASSMTIIGGYTF. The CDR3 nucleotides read TGTGCCAGTAGTATGACCATAATCGGTGGCTACACCTTC.

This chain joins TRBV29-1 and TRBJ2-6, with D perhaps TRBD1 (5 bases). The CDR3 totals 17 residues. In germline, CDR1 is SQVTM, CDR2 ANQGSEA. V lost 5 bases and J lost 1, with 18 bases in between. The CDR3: CSVSARWGLSGANVLTF. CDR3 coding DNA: TGCAGCGTTAGCGCAAGGTGGGGCCTATCTGGGGCCAACGTCCTGACTTTC.

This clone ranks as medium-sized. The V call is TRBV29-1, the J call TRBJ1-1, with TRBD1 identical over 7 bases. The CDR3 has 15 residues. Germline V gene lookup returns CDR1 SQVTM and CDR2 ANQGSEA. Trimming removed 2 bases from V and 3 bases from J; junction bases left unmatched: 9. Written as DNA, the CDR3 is TGCAGCGTTGAACTAAGGGGGCGATCGCACACTGAAGCTTTCTTT. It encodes CSVELRGRSHTEAFF.

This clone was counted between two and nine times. CDR3 amino acids: CASIAGETDTQYF. CDR3 sequence (DNA): TGTGCCAGCATAGCAGGGGAGACAGATACGCAGTATTTT. The genes are TRBV2 and TRBJ2-3; D is perhaps TRBD1 (6 bases). The CDR3 runs to 13 residues. Per the germline V gene, CDR1 is SNHLY and CDR2 is FYNNEI. The germline V and J ends were trimmed by 7 bases and 3 bases, with 11 bases remaining between them.

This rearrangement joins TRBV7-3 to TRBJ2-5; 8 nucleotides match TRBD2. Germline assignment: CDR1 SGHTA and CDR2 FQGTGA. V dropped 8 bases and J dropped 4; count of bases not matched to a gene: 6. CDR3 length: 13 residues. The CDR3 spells CASAGGRRETQYF. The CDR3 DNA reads TGTGCCAGCGCGGGCGGGAGGAGAGAGACCCAGTACTTC.

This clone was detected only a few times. The CDR3 nucleotides are TGCGCCAGCAGCTTGGAAAACGCAGGGGTCAGCTCCTACAATGAGCAGTTCTTC. Protein product: CASSLENAGVSSYNEQFF. The gene calls are TRBV5-1 and TRBJ2-1, with D possibly being TRBD1 (6 bases). The germline V gene encodes CDR1 SGHRS and CDR2 YFSETQ. With 0 bases removed from V and 0 bases from J, the gap between germline ends came to 16 bases. This CDR3 is 18 amino acids long.

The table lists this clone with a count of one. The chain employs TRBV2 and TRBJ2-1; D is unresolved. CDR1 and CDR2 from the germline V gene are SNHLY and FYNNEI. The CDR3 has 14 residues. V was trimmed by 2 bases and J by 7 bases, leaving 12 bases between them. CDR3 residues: CASSEWVTANEQFF. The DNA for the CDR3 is TGTGCCAGCAGTGAATGGGTCACAGCTAATGAGCAGTTCTTC. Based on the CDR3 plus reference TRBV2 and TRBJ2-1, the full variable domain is EPEVTQTPSHQVTQMGQEVILRCVPISNHLYFYWYRQILGQKVEFLVSFYNNEISEKSEIFDDQFSVERPDGSNFTLKIRSTKLEDSAMYFCASSEWVTANEQFFGPGTRLTVL.

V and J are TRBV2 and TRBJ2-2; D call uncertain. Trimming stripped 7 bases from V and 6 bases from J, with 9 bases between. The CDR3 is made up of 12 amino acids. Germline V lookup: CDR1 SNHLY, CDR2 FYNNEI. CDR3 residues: CASIRVPGELFF. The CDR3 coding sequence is TGTGCCAGCATCAGAGTCCCCGGGGAGCTGTTTTTT. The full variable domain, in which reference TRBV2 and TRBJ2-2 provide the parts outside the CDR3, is EPEVTQTPSHQVTQMGQEVILRCVPISNHLYFYWYRQILGQKVEFLVSFYNNEISEKSEIFDDQFSVERPDGSNFTLKIRSTKLEDSAMYFCASIRVPGELFFGEGSRLTVL.

This chain's CDR3 is CASSGAQVNTEAFF. DNA for the CDR3: TGCGCCAGCAGCGGCGCACAGGTGAACACTGAAGCTTTCTTT. V gene TRBV5-1 combines with J gene TRBJ1-1, with D perhaps matching TRBD1 (5 bases). The CDR3 is made up of 14 amino acids. Germline V gives CDR1 SGHRS, CDR2 YFSETQ. V was clipped by 4 bases and J by 0 bases, with 10 bases between them. The whole variable domain, filled in from reference TRBV5-1 and TRBJ1-1, reads KAGVTQTPRYLIKTRGQQVTLSCSPISGHRSVSWYQQTPGQGLQFLFEYFSETQRNKGNFPGRFSGRQFSNSRSEMNVSTLELGDSALYLCASSGAQVNTEAFFGQGTRLTVV.

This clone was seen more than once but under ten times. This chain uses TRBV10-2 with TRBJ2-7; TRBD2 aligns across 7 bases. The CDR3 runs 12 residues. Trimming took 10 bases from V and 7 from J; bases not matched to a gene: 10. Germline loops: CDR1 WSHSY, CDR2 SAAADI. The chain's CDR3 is CAIEISGMEQYF. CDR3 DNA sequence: TGCGCCATCGAAATCAGCGGGATGGAGCAGTACTTC.

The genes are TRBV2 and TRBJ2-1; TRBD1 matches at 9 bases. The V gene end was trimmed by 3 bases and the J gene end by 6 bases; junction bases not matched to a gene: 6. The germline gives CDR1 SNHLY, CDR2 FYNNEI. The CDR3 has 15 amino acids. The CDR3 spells CASSDFGQGFNEQFF. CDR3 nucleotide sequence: TGTGCCAGCAGTGATTTCGGACAGGGGTTCAATGAGCAGTTCTTC.

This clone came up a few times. The CDR3 DNA sequence: TGTGCCAGCAGCTATACTACTCATCCTCTACTAGCGCTTAACACCGGGGAGCTGTTTTTT. This gives the protein CASSYTTHPLLALNTGELFF. The chain recombines TRBV28 with TRBJ2-2, with 7 bases identical to TRBD2. Per the germline V gene, CDR1 is MDHEN and CDR2 is SYDVKM. The CDR3 has 20 amino acids. The V gene end was trimmed by 6 bases and the J gene end by 2 bases; junction bases not matched to a gene: 21.